This note documents a single T cell receptor beta chain sequence. A read error may explain this, as a much larger clone is one base away. This specimen comes from a study of CDR3 diversity in severe acne. TCRdb re-derived calls from the PCR reads in MiXCR, one entry per CDR3 protein. The profile shows roughly 93,000 distinct CDR3 sequences, under 55% of them singletons. The germline gives CDR1 SNHLY, CDR2 FYNNEI. The CDR3 consists of 15 residues. The chain has TRBV2 and TRBJ2-5; 7 bases agree with TRBD2. The receptor was isolated from a male donor with severe acne vulgaris. The sample consisted of blood. In nucleotides, the CDR3 is TGTGCCAGCAGTGACCTTCGGGGATCGCGGGAGACCCAGCACTTC. It translates to CASSDLRGSRETQHF.